This T cell receptor beta chain was recorded in a study of T cell responses to AZD1222 COVID-19 vaccine (dated by TCRdb to the early 2020s). Background for the entire study: A total of 230 to 250 trial participants underwent TCR sequencing, of whom around 200 received two doses of AZD1222 and some 25 received two doses of the MenACWY control vaccine. Trial participants were enrolled by age into subgroups of 18-55, 56-69 and 70-plus years, and around 140, 26 and 57 TCR-sequenced participants, respectively, were included in these subgroups. The full study reports these points: After two AZD1222 doses, spike-specific TCR breadth and depth were significantly higher than at day 0 and than in MenACWY recipients. Most participants were white British and females outnumbered males, and the authors suggested that clonal diversity may have been underestimated. CD4 TCRs associated with the vaccine covered the entire spike protein, and the dominant responses were in regions 160-218 and 743-854. In the small 56-69-year group, the increase in depth fell short of significance, most likely because of low power. Reportedly, close to half of the unique spike-specific TCRs recognized epitopes lying outside the regions that are mutated in the B.1.351 and B.1.1.7 variants. Conclusions about previously exposed vaccinees are limited because only 6 or 7 AZD1222 recipients were SARS-CoV-2 seropositive at baseline. Because no day 14 peak-response samples were available, repertoires were characterized only after the peak T cell response.

The sample's time point label, decoded: about 28 days (+/-7) after the second vaccine dose. AZD1222 recipients given second doses at about 4 weeks or at about 12 weeks were pooled, since spike-specific TCR depth and breadth were not found to differ between the two schedules. Samples from vaccinated people were obtained from the UK trials COV001 and COV002, which included a single-blind randomized controlled phase 2/3 trial of AZD1222 (ChAdOx1 nCoV-19) in healthy adults. For TCRbeta chain sequencing, PBMC samples from trial participants were taken at day 0 and at day 28 after the second dose. A word on this clone: This receptor's antigen is unknown. One base away there is no much larger clone; base qualities are not given.

From cysteine to phenylalanine, the CDR3 is 14 amino acids long. Only CDR3 DNA is held: 42 bases, read in frame from base 1. V was cut back by 1 base and J by 4 bases, leaving a gap of 10 bases between them. Per the germline V gene, SGHTA is the CDR1 and FQGNSA is the CDR2. The CDR3 regions of human TCRbeta chains were analyzed by immunosequencing. In the paper's pipeline: TCRs in the repertoires were compared against a reference library of SARS-CoV-2-specific TCRs that had been generated with the MIRA antigen-specificity platform. Breadth was defined as the fraction of unique TCRs that were SARS-CoV-2-associated. Depth was defined as the fraction of total T cells that were SARS-CoV-2-associated. Using the MIRA data, each spike-specific TCR was mapped to the spike region that the TCR reacts to and placed in a CD4 or CD8 class. Log10-transformed breadth and depth values were compared by one-way ANOVA with Sidak's multiple comparisons tests. TCRdb mirrors the immuneACCESS table, restricted to in-frame sequences. Some clones are absent from its copies; in checked studies, under half trace to an unresolved V gene, and the reason for the others is unknown. V, J and clone size were drawn from that table, and D and trimming were deduced from the DNA. Within this sample are approximately 130,000 clones, with just under 95% of them counted one time only. 0.85% to 1.3% of the sample lies in the top ten.

This sequence uses TRBV7-2 and TRBJ2-5; the D gene assignment is perhaps TRBD1 or TRBD2, with each matching 6 bases. The sequence derives from an adult who received the AZD1222 COVID-19 vaccine. Sequencing was performed on peripheral blood, taken 28 days after the second AZD1222 dose. The CDR3 amino acid sequence is: CASSLGGAIETQYF. The DNA sequence is TGTGCCAGCAGCTTAGGGGGGGCAATAGAGACCCAGTACTTC.